Below, 17 T cell receptor beta chains from the same sample are listed, as sequenced in a study of cytomegalovirus exposure and HLA in healthy donors. PCR primers comprised 60 Vbeta and 13 Jbeta primers. This table comes from immunoSEQ multiplex PCR, and its TCRdb copy is limited to in-frame clones, with some not included. The data contain 150,000 to 200,000 clones, roughly 78% of them seen just once; the ten biggest clones take up less than 15%. Specimen: PBMCs. Every receptor here comes from a woman aged 50 to 65 in good health and CMV-seropositive.

The J gene is TRBJ1-2, the V gene TRBV27, with 8 bases lining up with TRBD1. There are 13 residues in the CDR3. Germline V gene data show CDR1 as MNHEY and CDR2 as SMNVEV (reference sequence). Unmatched junction bases numbered 3, after V lost 6 bases and J lost 3 bases. The CDR3 DNA reads as TGTGCCAGCAGGACAGGGGTTTACTATGGCTACACCTTC. It encodes CASRTGVYYGYTF.

The rearrangement joins TRBV4-1 to TRBJ1-2, with 10 bases that match TRBD1. This CDR3 region has 15 residues. Trimming at V came to 0 bases and at J to 7 bases, leaving 5 bases not matched to a gene. Per the germline V gene, CDR1 is MGHRA and CDR2 is YSYEKL. The CDR3 protein is CASSQDGTGVGGYTF. The CDR3 DNA reads TGCGCCAGCAGCCAAGACGGGACAGGGGTGGGTGGCTACACCTTC.

The genes are TRBV28 and TRBJ1-4; maybe TRBD1 (6 bases). The CDR3 has 13 residues. CDR1 is MDHEN, CDR2 SYDVKM, per germline. V lost 2 bases and J lost 6, with 7 bases in between. CDR3 bases: TGTGCCAGCAGTTTAGGACAGTATGAAAAACTGTTTTTT. Amino acid sequence: CASSLGQYEKLFF.

This clone was counted only a few times. Here the CDR3 reads CASRTGDNYGYTF. In DNA form, the CDR3 reads TGTGCCAGCCGGACAGGGGACAACTATGGCTACACCTTC. V is TRBV19 and J is TRBJ1-2, with 9 bases identical to TRBD1. After removal of 9 bases from V and 2 bases from J, the junction contained 4 bases not matched to a gene. The CDR3 length is 13 residues. CDR1 and CDR2 from the germline V gene are LNHDA and SQIVND (reference sequence).

The V and J genes are TRBV10-2 and TRBJ1-1, with D perhaps TRBD1 (5 bases). CDR3 length: 17 amino acids. The germline V and J ends were trimmed by 1 base and 0 bases, with 15 bases remaining between them. Germline V gene lookup returns CDR1 WSHSY and CDR2 SAAADI. CDR3 nucleotide sequence: TGCGCCAGCAGTGAGTGGGGGAGGGGATCGGTGAACACTGAAGCTTTCTTT. This codes for CASSEWGRGSVNTEAFF.

There are a few counts of this clone. The V call is TRBV4-2, the J call TRBJ2-3; 8 positions match TRBD2. The CDR3 length is 16 residues. Germline values: CDR1 LGHNA, CDR2 YNFKEQ. The V segment lost 1 base and the J segment 1 base; nucleotides outside the gene matches: 4. CDR3 sequence (DNA): TGTGCCAGCAGCCAAGGAGCGGGGGAGGGCACAGATACGCAGTATTTT. Translated, it gives CASSQGAGEGTDTQYF.

V usage is TRBV7-6 and J usage is TRBJ1-4; a possible D gene is TRBD1 (5 bases). There are 15 residues in the CDR3. Germline loops: CDR1 SGHVS, CDR2 FNYEAQ. The V end was cut by 7 bases, the J end by 8 bases, with 20 bases between. For the CDR3, the DNA is TGTGCCAGCAACGACATCCCGGGCGGGGACGAAAAACTGTTTTTT. It translates to CASNDIPGGDEKLFF.

V is TRBV6-1 and J is TRBJ2-5; 7 nucleotides align to TRBD2. CDR1 is MNHNS, CDR2 SASEGT, per germline. This CDR3 spans 14 amino acids. The V segment lost 7 bases and the J segment 2 bases; nucleotides outside the gene matches: 7. In DNA form, the CDR3 reads TGTGCCAGCACGCGGACGGGGGGACAAGAGACCCAGTACTTC. It encodes CASTRTGGQETQYF.

This chain joins TRBV27 and TRBJ1-2; tentative D call: TRBD1 (6 bases). The CDR3 has 14 residues. V lost 6 bases to trimming and J lost 0 bases, with 11 bases between them. Germline loops: CDR1 MNHEY, CDR2 SMNVEV (reference sequence). The CDR3 bases are TGTGCCAGCAGCCCGACAGGCGCTAACTATGGCTACACCTTC. The encoded protein is CASSPTGANYGYTF.

This chain joins TRBV27 and TRBJ1-6, with 8 bases identical to TRBD1. The length of the CDR3 is 15 residues. After removal of 3 bases from V and 7 bases from J, the junction contained 5 bases not matched to a gene. Germline CDR1 MNHEY, CDR2 SMNVEV (reference sequence). CDR3 in amino acids: CASSFDRGPNSPLHF. CDR3 in DNA: TGTGCCAGCAGTTTCGACAGGGGACCCAATTCACCCCTCCACTTT.

The chain employs TRBV7-9 and TRBJ2-1, with D unclear. The germline V gene encodes CDR1 SEHNR and CDR2 FQNEAQ (reference sequence). The CDR3 has 10 amino acids. Deletions cut 5 bases from V and 7 bases from J, with 3 bases between. CDR3 sequence (DNA): TGTGCCAGCAGCATAAATGAGCAGTTCTTC. As protein: CASSINEQFF.

Concerning this clone: Sequence at one end of the junction differs from germline and may be a read error. The V call is TRBV7-9, the J call TRBJ2-2; unclear D gene. Germline-derived CDR1 and CDR2 are SEHNR and FQNEAQ (reference sequence). CDR3 length: 13 residues. The CDR3: CSSSFGNTGELFF. DNA for the CDR3: TGTTCCAGCAGCTTCGGGAACACCGGGGAGCTGTTTTTT.

V gene TRBV7-9 combines with J gene TRBJ1-1, with D maybe TRBD1 (5 bases). The CDR3 is 16 residues long. Germline-derived CDR1 and CDR2 are SEHNR and FQNEAQ (reference sequence). V was shortened by 5 bases and J by 4 bases, with 20 bases between the two germline ends. The CDR3 is CASSRATVREGTEAFF. DNA for the CDR3: TGTGCCAGCAGCCGAGCCACTGTCAGGGAGGGCACTGAAGCTTTCTTT.

The rearrangement links TRBV11-2 to TRBJ1-4; tentative D call: TRBD1 (6 bases). Germline-derived CDR1 and CDR2 are SGHAT and FQNNGV. Trimming took 5 bases from V and 2 from J, leaving 18 bases between them. The CDR3 sequence is 17 residues long. This chain's CDR3 is CASSLLRGEGTNEKLFF. The DNA of the CDR3 is TGTGCCAGCAGCCTGCTCAGGGGAGAAGGGACTAATGAAAAACTGTTTTTT.

The rearrangement uses TRBV25-1 and TRBJ2-7; D possibly corresponds to TRBD1 (5 bases). Germline lookup yields CDR1 MGHDK and CDR2 SYGVNS. Trimming cost V 0 bases and J 4 bases, with 16 bases left between them. This CDR3 is 16 amino acids long. The CDR3 loop reads CASSEYQGYGVYEQYF. CDR3 nucleotides: TGTGCCAGCAGTGAATATCAGGGTTATGGGGTTTACGAGCAGTACTTC.

The rearrangement uses TRBV19 and TRBJ1-1; no clear D gene. The V end was cut by 4 bases, the J end by 1 base, with 4 bases between. The CDR3 consists of 12 residues. Germline loops: CDR1 LNHDA, CDR2 SQIVND (reference sequence). CDR3 amino acids: CASSTGNTEAFF. In nucleotides, the CDR3 is TGTGCCAGTAGTACAGGGAACACTGAAGCTTTCTTT. Full variable domain (missing parts from reference TRBV19 and TRBJ1-1): DGGITQSPKYLFRKEGQNVTLSCEQNLNHDAMYWYRQDPGQGLRLIYYSQIVNDFQKGDIAEGYSVSREKKESFPLTVTSAQKNPTAFYLCASSTGNTEAFFGQGTRLTVV.

The genes are TRBV10-3 and TRBJ2-5; TRBD1 matches at 7 bases. Losses at the gene ends were 11 bases for V and 4 bases for J; bases not matched to a gene: 13. This CDR3 comprises 14 residues. In germline, CDR1 is ENHRY, CDR2 SYGVKD. The CDR3 spells CASSHEGAVETQYF. For the CDR3, the DNA is TGTGCCTCCTCTCATGAGGGGGCTGTAGAGACCCAGTACTTC.